The 23 T cell receptor beta chains below were found in one sample sequenced in a study of molecular identifiers for immune sequencing clone quantification. Each CDR3 protein is one row after TCRdb ran MiXCR on the PCR reads. There are roughly 320,000 distinct CDR3 sequences in the sample; roughly a quarter occur only once, and 0.65% to 0.75% lies in the top ten. The sequenced sample was naive CD8+ T cells from blood, with Jurkat cell RNA spiked in. Regarding subset: FACS-sorted CD8+CD4-CCR7+CD45RA+ naive T cells. The receptor set was obtained from a human donor in good health. Some libraries in this study had Jurkat cell RNA spiked in.

The rearrangement joins TRBV3-1 to TRBJ2-1, with 8 bases aligning to TRBD1. V lost 1 base to trimming and J lost 4 bases; unmatched junction nucleotides: 12. Looked up from germline, CDR1 is LGHDT and CDR2 is YNNKEL (reference sequence). This CDR3 has 18 residues. CDR3 sequence (DNA): TGTGCCAGCAGCCAAGGCGCGACAGGGGCCCTGCTTTACAATGAGCAGTTCTTC. Translated, it gives CASSQGATGALLYNEQFF.

This clonotype has a handful of counts. The chain combines TRBV4-2 with TRBJ2-7, with TRBD1 as a possible D gene (5 bases). The V gene's germline CDR1 is LGHNA and CDR2 YNFKEQ. The CDR3 contains 17 residues. V dropped 4 bases and J dropped 3 bases, with 22 bases sitting between them. The DNA of the CDR3 is TGTGCCAGCAGCCGCGACGTTTTACAGGATAAGGGCTACGAGCAGTACTTC. It yields the protein CASSRDVLQDKGYEQYF.

The J gene is TRBJ1-1, the V gene TRBV27, with 8 bases fitting TRBD1. The germline CDR1 and CDR2 sequences are MNHEY and SMNVEV (reference sequence). The ends lost 7 bases at V and 4 bases at J; junction bases unmatched: 5. This CDR3 contains 13 residues. The CDR3 sequence is CASMSGGFTEAFF. In DNA form, the CDR3 reads TGTGCCAGCATGTCAGGGGGCTTCACTGAAGCTTTCTTT.

The rearrangement joins TRBV3-1 to TRBJ2-5; 14 bases map to TRBD2. Trimming cost V 4 bases and J 5 bases; bases outside gene matches: 9. This CDR3 contains 17 residues. The germline V gene has CDR1 LGHDT and CDR2 YNNKEL (reference sequence). The CDR3: CASSPIGLAGGPETQYF. Here the CDR3 DNA reads TGTGCCAGCAGCCCGATTGGACTAGCGGGGGGTCCCGAGACCCAGTACTTC.

V and J are TRBV13 and TRBJ2-5; the D gene is possibly TRBD2 (5 bases). Germline V gives CDR1 PRHDT, CDR2 FYEKMQ (reference sequence). V shed 7 bases and J shed 3 bases, with 15 bases lying between them. This CDR3 spans 14 amino acids. This CDR3 reads CASTPATGEETQYF. In nucleotides, the CDR3 is TGTGCCAGCACCCCGGCCACCGGGGAAGAGACCCAGTACTTC.

Details on this clonotype: Being one base from a much bigger clone, this may be a read error. The V and J genes are TRBV5-1 and TRBJ1-1; no firm D call. Germline CDR1 reads SGHRS; CDR2 reads YFSETQ. This CDR3 has 11 residues. DNA of the CDR3: TGCGCCAGCAGCTTTGGAAGAGCAGCTCTCTTT. It encodes CASSFGRAALF.

Regarding this clonotype: At one boundary the junction diverges from the germline segment, which might be a read error. The chain is built from TRBV12-3 or TRBV12-4 and TRBJ2-7, with TRBD1 matching 7 bases. The CDR3 spans 15 residues. The CDR3, as DNA: TGTGCGAGCAGCGATGGGACAGTGGGTTCCTACGAGCAGTACTTC. Amino acid sequence: CASSDGTVGSYEQYF.

V is TRBV28 and J is TRBJ2-6; TRBD1 matches 9 bases. The CDR3 totals 18 residues. V lost 5 bases to trimming and J lost 1 base; unmatched junction nucleotides: 9. The V gene's germline CDR1 is MDHEN and CDR2 SYDVKM. The CDR3 sequence is CASSTRDRVRSGANVLTF. Written as DNA, the CDR3 is TGTGCCAGCAGTACCCGGGACAGGGTAAGGTCTGGGGCCAACGTCCTGACTTTC.

This clonotype was detected a few times. The V call is TRBV5-5, the J call TRBJ2-3; D call uncertain. V was shortened by 4 bases and J by 1 base, with 16 bases between the two germline ends. CDR3 length: 16 amino acids. Germline-derived CDR1 and CDR2 are SGHKS and YYEKEE (reference sequence). CDR3 protein: CASSRSPFTRTDTQYF. For the CDR3, the DNA is TGTGCCAGCAGCCGGAGTCCATTCACCCGCACAGATACGCAGTATTTT.

V is TRBV3-1 and J is TRBJ2-3; D gene ambiguous. From germline, CDR1 is LGHDT and CDR2 YNNKEL (reference sequence). V lost 4 bases to trimming and J lost 1 base, with 9 bases between them. The CDR3 loop spans 14 amino acids. The chain's CDR3 is CASSRSRGTDTQYF. CDR3 coding DNA: TGTGCCAGCAGCCGGAGTCGGGGCACAGATACGCAGTATTTT.

In this sample, this clonotype turned up many times. The chain recombines TRBV9 with TRBJ2-3; D gene unclear. Trimming shortened V by 0 bases and J by 5 bases, and 4 bases separated the two germline ends. Germline assignment: CDR1 SGDLS and CDR2 YYNGEE. This CDR3 comprises 12 residues. In DNA form, the CDR3 reads TGTGCCAGCAGCGTAGAGAAAGATACGCAGTATTTT. Its translation: CASSVEKDTQYF.

This clonotype was counted many times. The genes are TRBV29-1 and TRBJ2-7, with D tentatively TRBD1 (6 bases). From germline, CDR1 is SQVTM and CDR2 ANQGSEA. Deletions cut 6 bases from V and 0 bases from J, with 12 bases between. The CDR3 spans 13 residues. DNA of the CDR3: TGCAGCGTGAGGACAGACCCCTCCTACGAGCAGTACTTC. It codes for CSVRTDPSYEQYF.

The J gene is TRBJ2-5, the V gene TRBV12-3 or TRBV12-4; 12 bases align to TRBD2. This CDR3 is 16 amino acids long. With V trimmed by 4 bases and J by 9 bases, 12 bases remained unmatched. CDR3 in amino acids: CASSSASGGVEAPQYF. CDR3 sequence (DNA): TGTGCCAGCAGTTCTGCTAGCGGGGGGGTGGAAGCGCCCCAGTACTTC.

This rearrangement joins TRBV28 to TRBJ2-3; 7 bases map to TRBD2. Germline V gives CDR1 MDHEN, CDR2 SYDVKM. The CDR3 consists of 15 residues. Germline trimming cut 2 bases from V and 5 bases from J; bases unmatched to any gene: 7. DNA for the CDR3: TGTGCCAGCAGTTTAACTGGCGGGAGCCAAGATACGCAGTATTTT. This sequence encodes CASSLTGGSQDTQYF. The full variable domain, with the rest looked up from reference TRBV28 and TRBJ2-3, is DVKVTQSSRYLVKRTGEKVFLECVQDMDHENMFWYRQDPGLGLRLIYFSYDVKMKEKGDIPEGYSVSREKKERFSLILESASTNQTSMYLCASSLTGGSQDTQYFGPGTRLTVL.

This clonotype was observed a few times. J is TRBJ2-1 and V is TRBV7-2, with TRBD2 matching over 13 bases. Looked up from germline, CDR1 is SGHTA and CDR2 is FQGNSA. The CDR3 has 15 residues. The trim removed 6 bases at V and 6 bases at J, leaving 5 bases unmatched. The CDR3 loop reads CASRSGLAGFNEQFF. As DNA, the CDR3 is TGTGCCAGCAGATCGGGACTAGCGGGATTCAATGAGCAGTTCTTC.

This clonotype was observed once. This could be a read error, since a much larger clone is one nucleotide away. The chain recombines TRBV6-5 with TRBJ1-4, with D hard to call. The CDR3 totals 13 residues. Germline values: CDR1 MNHEY, CDR2 SVGAGI. The CDR3: CASSHTTNEKLVF. The CDR3 bases are TGTGCCAGCAGTCATACAACTAATGAAAAACTGGTTTTT.

V usage is TRBV7-8 and J usage is TRBJ2-7; maybe TRBD1 (6 bases). V lost 3 bases to trimming and J lost 5 bases, with 14 bases between them. This CDR3 is built from 14 residues. The germline V gene encodes CDR1 SGHVS and CDR2 FQNEAQ. The CDR3 loop is CASSLITGSDEQYF. In nucleotides, the CDR3 is TGTGCCAGCAGCTTGATCACAGGGAGCGACGAGCAGTACTTC.

This clonotype was observed many times. The V and J genes are TRBV7-2 and TRBJ2-5, with TRBD2 matching 7 bases. This CDR3 contains 15 residues. Germline V gives CDR1 SGHTA, CDR2 FQGNSA. The V segment lost 1 base and the J segment 6 bases; nucleotides outside the gene matches: 8. The CDR3 loop is CASSLVVASGQTQYF. The CDR3 coding sequence is TGTGCCAGCAGCTTAGTGGTTGCTAGCGGACAGACCCAGTACTTC.

This clonotype was seen a handful of times. The chain couples TRBV4-3 to TRBJ2-7, with TRBD1 matching 7 bases. Germline assignment: CDR1 LGHNA and CDR2 YSLEER. The CDR3 has 15 residues. V lost 4 bases and J lost 0; bases outside the gene matches: 6. Here the CDR3 DNA reads TGCGCCAGCAGCCCCGGACAGGCCCCCTCCTACGAGCAGTACTTC. Its protein product is CASSPGQAPSYEQYF.

This clonotype was picked up many times. The chain is built from TRBV28 and TRBJ1-3; D gene ambiguous. The length of the CDR3 is 17 residues. Germline CDR1 and CDR2: MDHEN and SYDVKM. Between the trimmed V and J ends, which lost 1 base and 0 bases, there was a span of 13 bases. The CDR3: CASSLLPSTSSGNTIYF. DNA of the CDR3: TGTGCCAGCAGTTTATTGCCATCAACAAGCTCTGGAAACACCATATATTTT. The full variable domain, rest sourced from reference TRBV28 and TRBJ1-3, is DVKVTQSSRYLVKRTGEKVFLECVQDMDHENMFWYRQDPGLGLRLIYFSYDVKMKEKGDIPEGYSVSREKKERFSLILESASTNQTSMYLCASSLLPSTSSGNTIYFGEGSWLTVV.

In this sample, this clonotype turned up a few times. The rearrangement joins TRBV10-2 to TRBJ2-3; TRBD2 matches at 12 bases. CDR3 size: 18 residues. Germline assignment: CDR1 WSHSY and CDR2 SAAADI. The J segment lost 0 bases and the V segment lost 7 bases, leaving 11 bases of the junction unmatched. CDR3 DNA sequence: TGCGCCAGCAAACAGAGACGACTAGCGGGGGAAAGCACAGATACGCAGTATTTT. Protein: CASKQRRLAGESTDTQYF.

This clonotype was counted at least ten times. The chain combines TRBV12-3 or TRBV12-4 with TRBJ1-2; D remains ambiguous. The CDR3 sequence is 13 residues long. Deletions cut 3 bases from V and 5 bases from J, with 10 bases between. The CDR3 DNA is TGTGCCAGCAGTTTTGGCCCGACATATGGCTACACCTTC. This encodes CASSFGPTYGYTF.

This sequence joins TRBV3-1 and TRBJ1-1, with a tentative D call TRBD1 (5 bases). Germline CDR1 LGHDT, CDR2 YNNKEL (reference sequence). The V gene lost 4 bases and the J gene lost 11 bases, with 14 bases spanning the gap. The CDR3 is made up of 12 amino acids. The CDR3 nucleotides read TGTGCCAGCAGCCGAGACGGGGGTTTGGCTTTCTTT. Its protein is CASSRDGGLAFF.